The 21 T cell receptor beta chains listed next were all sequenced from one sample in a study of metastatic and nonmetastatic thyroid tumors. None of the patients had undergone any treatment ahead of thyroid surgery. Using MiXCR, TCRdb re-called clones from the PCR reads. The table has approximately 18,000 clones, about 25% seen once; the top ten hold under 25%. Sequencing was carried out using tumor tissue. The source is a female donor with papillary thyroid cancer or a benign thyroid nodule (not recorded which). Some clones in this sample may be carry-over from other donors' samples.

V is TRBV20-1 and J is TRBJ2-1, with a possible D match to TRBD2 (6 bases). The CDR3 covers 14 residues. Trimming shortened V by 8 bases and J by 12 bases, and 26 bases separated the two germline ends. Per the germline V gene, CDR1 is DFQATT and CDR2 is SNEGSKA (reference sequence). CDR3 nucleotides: TGCAGTTCAGCCGGGATTAGGAGGGGCTCAGTGCAGTTCTTC. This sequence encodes CSSAGIRRGSVQFF.

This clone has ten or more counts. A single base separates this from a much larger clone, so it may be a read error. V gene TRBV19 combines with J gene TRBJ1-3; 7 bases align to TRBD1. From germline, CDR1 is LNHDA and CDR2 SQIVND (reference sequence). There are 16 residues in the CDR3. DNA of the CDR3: TGTGCCAGTAGTCCAAGACAGGGCTACTCTGGAAACACCGTATATTTT. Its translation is CASSPRQGYSGNTVYF.

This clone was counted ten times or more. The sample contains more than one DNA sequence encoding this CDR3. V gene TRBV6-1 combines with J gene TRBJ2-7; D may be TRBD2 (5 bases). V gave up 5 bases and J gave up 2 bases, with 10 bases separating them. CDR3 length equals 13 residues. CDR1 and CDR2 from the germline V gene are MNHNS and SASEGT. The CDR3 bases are TGTGCCAGCAGTCTCGGACTGACCTACGAGCAGTACTTC. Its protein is CASSLGLTYEQYF.

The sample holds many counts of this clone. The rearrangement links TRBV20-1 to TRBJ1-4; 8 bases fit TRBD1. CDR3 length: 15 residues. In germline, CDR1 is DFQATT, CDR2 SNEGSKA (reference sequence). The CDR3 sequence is CSAGTGSRANEKLFF. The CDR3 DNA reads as TGCAGCGCCGGGACAGGATCTAGGGCTAATGAAAAACTGTTTTTT.

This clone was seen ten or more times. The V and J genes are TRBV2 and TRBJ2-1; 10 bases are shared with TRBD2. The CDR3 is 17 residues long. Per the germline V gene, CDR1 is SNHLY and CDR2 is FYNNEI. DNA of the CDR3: TGTGCGACTTCGGGGACTAGCGCCACCTGGTTGGACAATGAGCAGTTCTTC. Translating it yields CATSGTSATWLDNEQFF.

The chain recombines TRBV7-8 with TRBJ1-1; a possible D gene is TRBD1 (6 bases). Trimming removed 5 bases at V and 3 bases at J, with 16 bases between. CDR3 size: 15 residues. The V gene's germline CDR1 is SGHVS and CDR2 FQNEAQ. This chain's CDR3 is CASSPSTGRDTEAFF. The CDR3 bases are TGTGCCAGCAGCCCGTCAACAGGGAGGGACACTGAAGCTTTCTTT. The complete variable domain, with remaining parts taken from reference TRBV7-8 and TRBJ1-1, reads GAGVSQSPRYKVAKRGQDVALRCDPISGHVSLFWYQQALGQGPEFLTYFQNEAQLDKSGLPSDRFFAERPEGSVSTLKIQRTQQEDSAVYLCASSPSTGRDTEAFFGQGTRLTVV.

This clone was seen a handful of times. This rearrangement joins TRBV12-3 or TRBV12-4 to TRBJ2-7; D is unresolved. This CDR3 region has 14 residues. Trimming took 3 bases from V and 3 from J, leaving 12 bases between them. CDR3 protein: CASSFSRTVYEQYF. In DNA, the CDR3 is TGTGCCAGCAGTTTTTCTAGGACGGTCTACGAGCAGTACTTC.

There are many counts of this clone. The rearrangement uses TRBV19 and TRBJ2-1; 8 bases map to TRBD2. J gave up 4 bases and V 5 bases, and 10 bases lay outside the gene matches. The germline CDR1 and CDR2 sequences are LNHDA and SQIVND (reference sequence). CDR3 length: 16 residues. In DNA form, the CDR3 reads TGTGCCAGTAGTCCTGGACTATCGGGGGGGTACAATGAGCAGTTCTTC. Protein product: CASSPGLSGGYNEQFF.

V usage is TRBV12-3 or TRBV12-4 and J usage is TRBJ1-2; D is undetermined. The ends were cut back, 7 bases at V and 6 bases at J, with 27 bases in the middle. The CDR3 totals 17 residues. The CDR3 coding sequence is TGTGCCAGCAAGAAATTTGAGTCGGAAAGTTTTTTCGATGGCTACACCTTC. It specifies CASKKFESESFFDGYTF.

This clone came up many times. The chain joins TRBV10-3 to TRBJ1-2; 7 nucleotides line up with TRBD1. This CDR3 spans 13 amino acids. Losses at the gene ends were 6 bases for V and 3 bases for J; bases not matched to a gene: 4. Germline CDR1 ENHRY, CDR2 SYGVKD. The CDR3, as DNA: TGTGCCATCAGGTTTGGACAGGACTATGGCTACACCTTC. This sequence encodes CAIRFGQDYGYTF.

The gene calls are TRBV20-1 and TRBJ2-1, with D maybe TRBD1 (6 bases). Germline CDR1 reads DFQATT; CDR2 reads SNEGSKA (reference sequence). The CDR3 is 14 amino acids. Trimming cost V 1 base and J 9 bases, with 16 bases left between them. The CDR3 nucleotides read TGCAGTGCTAGAGGTGACAGGTTCAGCGGTGAGCAGTTCTTC. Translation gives CSARGDRFSGEQFF.

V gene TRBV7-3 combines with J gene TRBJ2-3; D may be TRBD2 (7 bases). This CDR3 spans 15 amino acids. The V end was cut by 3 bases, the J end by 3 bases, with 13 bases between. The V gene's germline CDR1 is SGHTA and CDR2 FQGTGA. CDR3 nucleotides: TGTGCCAGCAGCTTGGGCGGGGGCTTGACAGATACGCAGTATTTT. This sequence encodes CASSLGGGLTDTQYF.

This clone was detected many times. The CDR3 protein is CASSGSGRKTQYF. CDR3 in DNA: TGTGCCAGCAGTGGGAGCGGGAGAAAGACCCAGTACTTC. The chain links TRBV12-3 or TRBV12-4 to TRBJ2-5; 8 nucleotides align to TRBD2. The CDR3 loop spans 13 amino acids. V shed 5 bases and J 6 bases; nucleotides not matched to a gene: 5.

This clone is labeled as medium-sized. The DNA for the CDR3 is TGCGCCAGCAGATGGGGCGGGAAGGACACTGAAGCTTTCTTT. This sequence encodes CASRWGGKDTEAFF. V and J are TRBV5-1 and TRBJ1-1, with D tentatively TRBD1 (5 bases). Germline V gene lookup returns CDR1 SGHRS and CDR2 YFSETQ. Between the trimmed V and J ends, which lost 5 bases and 3 bases, there was a span of 14 bases. The CDR3 runs to 14 residues.

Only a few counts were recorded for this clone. In nucleotides, the CDR3 is TGCGCCAGCAGCTTTTACAGGGGGCATTTGGAAAAACTGTTTTTT. This encodes CASSFYRGHLEKLFF. The genes are TRBV5-1 and TRBJ1-4, with 9 bases matching TRBD1. The V gene end was trimmed by 2 bases and the J gene end by 8 bases; junction bases not matched to a gene: 7. CDR1 and CDR2 (germline): SGHRS, YFSETQ. This CDR3 spans 15 amino acids.

CDR3 region: CSARDYSSPVSWEQYF. For the CDR3, the DNA is TGCAGTGCTAGAGATTATTCGTCCCCCGTCTCCTGGGAGCAGTACTTC. The chain couples TRBV20-1 to TRBJ2-7, with D hard to call. Between the trimmed V and J ends, which lost 0 bases and 7 bases, there was a span of 22 bases. CDR3 size: 16 residues. CDR1 DFQATT and CDR2 SNEGSKA come from the germline V gene (reference sequence).

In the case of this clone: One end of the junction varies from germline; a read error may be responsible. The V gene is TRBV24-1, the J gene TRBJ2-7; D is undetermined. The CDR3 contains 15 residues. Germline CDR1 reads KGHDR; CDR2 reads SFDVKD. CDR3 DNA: TGTGCCACCTCGTCGGTAACGGAGTTTCACTACGAGCAATACTTC. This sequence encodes CATSSVTEFHYEQYF.

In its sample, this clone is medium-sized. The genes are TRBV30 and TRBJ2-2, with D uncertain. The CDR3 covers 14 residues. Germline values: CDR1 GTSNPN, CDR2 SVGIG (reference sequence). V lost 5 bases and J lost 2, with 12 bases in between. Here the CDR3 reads CAWGQGHNTGELFF. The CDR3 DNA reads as TGTGCCTGGGGGCAAGGGCACAACACCGGGGAGCTGTTTTTT.

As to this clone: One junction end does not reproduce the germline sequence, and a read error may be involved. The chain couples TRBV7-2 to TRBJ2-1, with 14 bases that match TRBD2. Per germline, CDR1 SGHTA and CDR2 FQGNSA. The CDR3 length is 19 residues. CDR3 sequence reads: CASSLSRTSGGISYNDQFF. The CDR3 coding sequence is TGTGCCAGCAGCTTATCCCGGACTAGCGGGGGGATCTCCTACAATGATCAGTTCTTC. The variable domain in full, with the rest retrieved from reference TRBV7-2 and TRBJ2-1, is GAGVSQSPSNKVTEKGKDVELRCDPISGHTALYWYRQSLGQGLEFLIYFQGNSAPDKSGLPSDRFSAERTGGSVSTLTIQRTQQEDSAVYLCASSLSRTSGGISYNDQFFGPGTRLTVL.

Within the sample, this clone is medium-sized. The CDR3 protein is CASQRAYNSPLHF. The CDR3 region has the DNA TGTGCCAGCCAGCGGGCCTATAATTCACCCCTCCACTTT. The rearrangement uses TRBV12-3 or TRBV12-4 and TRBJ1-6; no clear D gene. Trimming cost V 8 bases and J 2 bases, with 7 bases left between them. The CDR3 contains 13 residues.

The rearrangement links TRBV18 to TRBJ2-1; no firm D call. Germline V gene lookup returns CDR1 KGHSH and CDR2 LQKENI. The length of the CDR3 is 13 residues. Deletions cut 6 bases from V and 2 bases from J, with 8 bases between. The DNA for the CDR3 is TGTGCCAGCTCGTCAGAGACCTACAATGAGCAGTTCTTC. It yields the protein CASSSETYNEQFF.